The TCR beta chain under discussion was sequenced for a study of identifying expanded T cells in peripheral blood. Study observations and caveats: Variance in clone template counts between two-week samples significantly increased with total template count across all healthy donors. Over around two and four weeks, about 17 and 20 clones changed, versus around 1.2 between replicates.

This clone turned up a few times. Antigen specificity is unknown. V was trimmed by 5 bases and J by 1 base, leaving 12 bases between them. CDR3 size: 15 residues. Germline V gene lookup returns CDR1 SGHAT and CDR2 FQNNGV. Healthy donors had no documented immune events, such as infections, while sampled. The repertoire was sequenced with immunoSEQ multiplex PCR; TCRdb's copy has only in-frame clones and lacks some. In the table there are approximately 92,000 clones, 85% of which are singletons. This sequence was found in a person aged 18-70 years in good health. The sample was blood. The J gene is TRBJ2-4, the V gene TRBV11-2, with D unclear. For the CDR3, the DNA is TGTGCCAGCAGCCTAACGGCCGGGGCCAAAAACATTCAGTACTTC. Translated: CASSLTAGAKNIQYF.